This T cell receptor beta chain was obtained from a study of cytomegalovirus exposure and HLA in healthy donors. The PCR had 60 Vbeta and 13 Jbeta primers. Here immunoSEQ multiplex PCR was the method, and the copy in TCRdb shows in-frame clones only, minus some. The data hold 85,000 to 130,000 clones, with approximately 70% observed a single time. The junction had 10 bases not matched to a gene; V was cut back by 4 bases and J by 1 base. CDR1 and CDR2 (germline): SGHTA, FQGTGA. The CDR3 runs 19 residues. Study-level points and caveats: Upon later analysis, TCR association rates were observed to vary by HLA locus, being highest for DRB1 and lowest for HLA-C. An assumption of roughly uniform sequencing depth across donors underlay the presence/absence analyses. It was 150 or so TCR beta chains that were listed as cytomegalovirus-associated. In a later analysis, CMV-associated beta chains were mostly HLA-associated, it appeared.

On this clone itself: Its target is not known.

J is TRBJ2-2 and V is TRBV7-3, with TRBD2 identical over 12 bases. This receptor was obtained from a young woman in good health and CMV-seropositive. The sequencing input was PBMCs. CDR3 residues: CASSSTRASGRGNTGELFF. The DNA of the CDR3 is TGTGCCAGCAGCTCGACTAGGGCTAGCGGGAGGGGGAACACCGGGGAGCTGTTTTTT. The full variable domain, rest sourced from reference TRBV7-3 and TRBJ2-2, is GAGVSQTPSNKVTEKGKYVELRCDPISGHTALYWYRQSLGQGPEFLIYFQGTGAADDSGLPNDRFFAVRPEGSVSTLKIQRTERGDSAVYLCASSSTRASGRGNTGELFFGEGSRLTVL.